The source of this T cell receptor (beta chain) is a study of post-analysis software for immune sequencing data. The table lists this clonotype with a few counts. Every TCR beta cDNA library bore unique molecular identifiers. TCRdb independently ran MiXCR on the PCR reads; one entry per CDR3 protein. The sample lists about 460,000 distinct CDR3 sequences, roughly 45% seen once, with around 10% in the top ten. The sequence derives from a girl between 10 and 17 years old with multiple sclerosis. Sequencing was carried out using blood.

CDR3 sequence: CASSLSPPDGNEKLFF. CDR3 DNA: TGTGCCAGCAGTTTAAGCCCCCCGGACGGGAATGAAAAACTGTTTTTT. V is TRBV12-3 or TRBV12-4 and J is TRBJ1-4; D is ambiguous. The CDR3 totals 16 residues. Between the trimmed V and J ends, which lost 2 bases and 5 bases, there was a span of 15 bases.